The 25 T cell receptor beta chains reported below all come from one sample, sequenced in a study of blood T cells in healthy people across ages. Primers used in a second PCR of roughly 6 to 12 cycles were a sample-barcoded 5' primer and a J-beta primer mix. TCRdb itself ran the 5' RACE reads through MiXCR, one entry per CDR3 protein. The sample lists 1,500,000 or so distinct CDR3 sequences, 59% seen once, with about 6.3% in the top ten. The sequencing input was blood. The receptors shown here come from a young man in good health.

Only one count was recorded for this clonotype. The V and J genes are TRBV27 and TRBJ2-1; 9 nucleotides agree with TRBD2. The CDR3 consists of 15 residues. CDR1 is MNHEY, CDR2 SMNVEV, per germline (reference sequence). The J segment lost 7 bases and the V segment lost 4 bases, leaving 8 bases of the junction unmatched. CDR3 amino acids: CASSSLAGKVNEQFF. CDR3 in DNA: TGTGCCAGCAGTTCTCTAGCGGGAAAGGTAAATGAGCAGTTCTTC.

The V gene is TRBV6-2 or TRBV6-3, the J gene TRBJ2-1; D may match TRBD1 or TRBD2 (5 bases each). V dropped 2 bases and J dropped 1 base, with 18 bases sitting between them. The CDR3 sequence is 18 residues long. CDR1 is MNHEY and CDR2 is SVGEGT in the germline V gene. The CDR3 spells CASSYPEAGTTSYNEQFF. DNA for the CDR3: TGTGCCAGCAGTTACCCTGAGGCCGGGACCACTTCCTACAATGAGCAGTTCTTC.

The chain joins TRBV7-9 to TRBJ2-3, with 9 bases identical to TRBD2. V shed 5 bases, J shed 2 bases, and the junction held 8 bases outside the gene matches. The CDR3 has 16 residues. Germline assignment: CDR1 SEHNR and CDR2 FQNEAQ (reference sequence). In DNA, the CDR3 is TGTGCCAGCAGCGTCCAGACTAGCGGAGACACAGATACGCAGTATTTT. Encoded protein: CASSVQTSGDTDTQYF.

This clonotype was counted a single time. The J gene is TRBJ1-2, the V gene TRBV4-3; 7 bases match TRBD1. Germline V gives CDR1 LGHNA, CDR2 YSLEER. V lost 3 bases to trimming and J lost 0 bases; unmatched junction nucleotides: 7. This CDR3 contains 16 residues. The CDR3 DNA sequence: TGCGCCAGCAGCCAGAGGGGGGACAGCTCTAACTATGGCTACACCTTC. It specifies CASSQRGDSSNYGYTF.

This clonotype was counted only a few times. The chain couples TRBV20-1 to TRBJ2-3; 11 bases match TRBD2. Looked up from germline, CDR1 is DFQATT and CDR2 is SNEGSKA (reference sequence). The J segment lost 2 bases and the V segment lost 3 bases, leaving 4 bases of the junction unmatched. This CDR3 spans 15 amino acids. CDR3: CSARTSGDPTDTQYF. CDR3 DNA sequence: TGCAGTGCTAGGACTAGCGGGGACCCCACAGATACGCAGTATTTT.

Of note for this clonotype: One junction end does not reproduce the germline sequence, and a read error may be involved. V and J are TRBV20-1 and TRBJ2-1, with 9 bases matching TRBD1. This CDR3 is built from 16 residues. The germline V gene encodes CDR1 DFQATT and CDR2 SNEGSKA (reference sequence). The CDR3 DNA sequence: TGCAGTACTAGGACTAGGGGGACAGGGAACTACAATGAGCAGTTCTTC. It translates to CSTRTRGTGNYNEQFF.

This rearrangement joins TRBV6-5 to TRBJ2-3; 7 nucleotides agree with TRBD2. J lost 1 base, V lost 4 bases, and 8 bases had no gene match. CDR1 is MNHEY and CDR2 is SVGAGI in the germline V gene. The CDR3 length is 16 residues. The CDR3, as DNA: TGTGCCAGCAGTTCAGACGGGGGGATGGGCACAGATACGCAGTATTTT. Translated: CASSSDGGMGTDTQYF.

This sequence joins TRBV7-2 and TRBJ1-2, with no clear D. Germline CDR1 is SGHTA and CDR2 is FQGNSA. The CDR3 length is 12 residues. V shed 3 bases and J shed 10 bases, with 12 bases lying between them. CDR3 in DNA: TGTGCCAGCAGCTTCCCCGCGGGTGACTACACCTTC. As protein: CASSFPAGDYTF.

CDR3 coding DNA: TGTGCCAGCAGTTTGGACAACGGGATGGGCACAGATACGCAGTATTTT. It translates to CASSLDNGMGTDTQYF. The chain has TRBV6-2 or TRBV6-3 and TRBJ2-3; perhaps D is TRBD1 or TRBD2 (5 bases each). Trimming left V 4 bases short and J 1 base short, with 15 bases between. This CDR3 comprises 16 residues. Germline V CDR1 and CDR2: MNHEY, SVGEGT.

There are a few counts of this clonotype. V and J are TRBV20-1 and TRBJ1-2; 7 bases match TRBD1. Germline CDR1 DFQATT, CDR2 SNEGSKA (reference sequence). The CDR3 totals 15 residues. V gave up 6 bases and J gave up 4 bases; unmatched junction bases: 14. The CDR3 bases are TGCAGTGCCGTAGGCCAAGACAGGGACCCCTATGGCTACACCTTC. It encodes CSAVGQDRDPYGYTF.

This clonotype was seen a handful of times. The gene calls are TRBV4-2 and TRBJ2-5, with D possibly being TRBD2 (5 bases). The CDR3 length is 16 residues. Germline CDR1 and CDR2: LGHNA and YNFKEQ. V lost 0 bases to trimming and J lost 5 bases, with 16 bases between them. The CDR3 loop is CASSQDPGSLQETQYF. The CDR3 region has the DNA TGTGCCAGCAGCCAAGACCCGGGAAGCCTCCAGGAGACCCAGTACTTC.

The chain links TRBV28 to TRBJ2-7, with D possibly being TRBD1 (6 bases). The CDR3 is 15 residues long. V dropped 2 bases and J dropped 0 bases, with 11 bases sitting between them. Germline V gene data show CDR1 as MDHEN and CDR2 as SYDVKM. The CDR3 bases are TGTGCCAGCAGTTTAGGTCGGGACACCTCCTACGAGCAGTACTTC. Protein: CASSLGRDTSYEQYF.

The DNA for the CDR3 is TGTGCCAGCAGCCAAGGAGGGGATGGCTCCTACAATGAGCAGTTCTTC. This codes for CASSQGGDGSYNEQFF. The chain has TRBV3-1 and TRBJ2-1, with D perhaps given as TRBD1 or TRBD2 (5 bases each). The V gene lost 1 base and the J gene lost 0 bases, with 10 bases spanning the gap. This CDR3 comprises 16 residues. Germline CDR1 LGHDT, CDR2 YNNKEL (reference sequence).

The V and J genes are TRBV28 and TRBJ2-4, with D possibly matching TRBD1 (6 bases). The CDR3 is 17 residues long. V lost 3 bases and J 2 bases, leaving 17 bases between the germline ends. Germline V CDR1 and CDR2: MDHEN, SYDVKM. DNA for the CDR3: TGTGCCAGCAGTTTGTTAAATCTGCAGGGGCCCAAAAACATTCAGTACTTC. It specifies CASSLLNLQGPKNIQYF.

This clonotype came up a few times. V is TRBV29-1 and J is TRBJ2-1; 7 nucleotides agree with TRBD2. The CDR3 spans 16 residues. V lost 0 bases and J lost 7; bases outside the gene matches: 12. Germline CDR1 is SQVTM and CDR2 is ANQGSEA. The CDR3 spells CSVEDLSSGLQNEQFF. CDR3 nucleotides: TGCAGCGTTGAAGATCTGAGTAGCGGGCTACAAAATGAGCAGTTCTTC.

V and J are TRBV5-1 and TRBJ2-6, with TRBD1 matching 8 bases. This CDR3 spans 16 amino acids. V lost 4 bases, J lost 4 bases, and 7 bases stayed unmatched. Germline V gene lookup returns CDR1 SGHRS and CDR2 YFSETQ. The CDR3 DNA is TGCGCCAGCAGCCGAGGACAGGGTACCGGGGCCAACGTCCTGACTTTC. It encodes CASSRGQGTGANVLTF.

This rearrangement joins TRBV3-1 to TRBJ1-2, with D possibly TRBD1 on 5 matching bases. CDR3 length equals 14 residues. CDR1 is LGHDT, CDR2 YNNKEL, per germline (reference sequence). Trimming shortened V by 0 bases and J by 4 bases, and 9 bases separated the two germline ends. The CDR3 bases are TGTGCCAGCAGCCAAGAGGGACGGAGCTATGGCTACACCTTC. It yields the protein CASSQEGRSYGYTF.

The genes are TRBV6-5 and TRBJ1-2, with D possibly matching TRBD1 (5 bases). The CDR3 is 16 residues long. The V and J ends lost 0 bases and 5 bases respectively, with 16 bases between them. The V gene's germline CDR1 is MNHEY and CDR2 SVGAGI. CDR3 bases: TGTGCCAGCAGTTACTCCCAGGCACGGGGCCAATATGGCTACACCTTC. The encoded protein is CASSYSQARGQYGYTF.

This clonotype has only a few counts. A much larger clone differs from this one at a single base, so this may be a read error. CDR3 region: CASIPSGANVLTF. In DNA, the CDR3 is TGTGCCAGCATCCCCTCTGGGGCCAACGTCCTGACTTTC. The chain is built from TRBV28 and TRBJ2-6; D not certain. The CDR3 sequence is 13 residues long. The ends were cut back, 7 bases at V and 0 bases at J, with 4 bases in the middle. Germline V CDR1 and CDR2: MDHEN, SYDVKM.

To note about this clonotype: Compared with germline, one end of the junction differs, possibly owing to a read error. The J gene is TRBJ2-5, the V gene TRBV5-1; D is perhaps TRBD1 or TRBD2 (5 bases each). The J call could be wrong; TRBJ2-7 is a better fit for the DNA end. Per germline, CDR1 SGHRS and CDR2 YFSETQ. The CDR3 length is 10 residues. The chain's CDR3 is CAKEGYEQYF. CDR3 DNA: TGTGCCAAAGAGGGGTACGAGCAGTACTTC.

The chain is built from TRBV11-2 and TRBJ2-1; 10 bases fit TRBD1. The trim removed 1 base at V and 8 bases at J, leaving 14 bases unmatched. From germline, CDR1 is SGHAT and CDR2 FQNNGV. The CDR3 runs to 18 residues. The CDR3: CASSLAILGTGVGDEQFF. Here the CDR3 DNA reads TGTGCCAGCAGCTTAGCTATTCTAGGGACAGGGGTCGGAGATGAGCAGTTCTTC. Full variable domain (missing parts from reference TRBV11-2 and TRBJ2-1): EAGVAQSPRYKIIEKRQSVAFWCNPISGHATLYWYQQILGQGPKLLIQFQNNGVVDDSQLPKDRFSAERLKGVDSTLKIQPAKLEDSAVYLCASSLAILGTGVGDEQFFGPGTRLTVL.

The sample holds one count of this clonotype. The V and J genes are TRBV20-1 and TRBJ2-5, with D perhaps assigned TRBD1 or TRBD2 (6 bases each). Between the trimmed V and J ends, which lost 1 base and 1 base, there was a span of 13 bases. CDR1 and CDR2 from the germline V gene are DFQATT and SNEGSKA (reference sequence). The CDR3 runs 15 residues. The CDR3 here is CSARGGGTIQETQYF. The DNA of the CDR3 is TGCAGTGCTAGAGGAGGGGGGACAATCCAAGAGACCCAGTACTTC.

The V and J genes are TRBV6-2 or TRBV6-3 and TRBJ2-3; D remains ambiguous. The CDR3 extends over 13 amino acids. The V end was cut by 5 bases, the J end by 7 bases, with 13 bases between. Germline CDR1 and CDR2: MNHEY and SVGEGT. DNA for the CDR3: TGTGCCAGCAGTGACAATGGACGTTATACGCAGTATTTT. Protein: CASSDNGRYTQYF.

The chain links TRBV20-1 to TRBJ1-1; possibly TRBD1 for D (5 bases). V was clipped by 6 bases and J by 10 bases, with 21 bases between them. CDR3 length equals 13 residues. The germline CDR1 and CDR2 sequences are DFQATT and SNEGSKA (reference sequence). In DNA form, the CDR3 reads TGCAGTGCGGGGGTTTCAGAGGGAAGGAGAGCTTTCTTT. As protein: CSAGVSEGRRAFF.

The rearrangement uses TRBV14 and TRBJ2-7; maybe TRBD1 (7 bases). Trimming took 3 bases from V and 4 from J, leaving 13 bases between them. Germline V lookup: CDR1 SGHDN, CDR2 FVKESK. CDR3 length: 14 amino acids. This CDR3 reads CASSHQGDFYEQYF. The DNA for the CDR3 is TGTGCCAGCAGCCACCAGGGGGACTTTTACGAGCAGTACTTC.